Following are 9 T cell receptor beta chains from one sample sequenced in a study of shared clonotypes between healthy human individuals. The table came from immunoSEQ multiplex PCR; TCRdb's copy has only in-frame clones and leaves some out. The table includes about 2.4 million clones, approximately 93% detected once. The sample taken for sequencing was naive CD4+ T cells from PBMCs. Subset of the sample: CD45RA+ positively selected. Source of these receptors: a man aged 18 to 29 in good health. Some clones in this sample may be carry-over from other donors' samples.

This chain links TRBV7-2 with TRBJ2-3; 10 bases agree with TRBD2. With 6 bases clipped from V and 7 bases from J, the junction kept 10 bases outside the gene matches. This CDR3 has 15 amino acids. Germline V gene lookup returns CDR1 SGHTA and CDR2 FQGNSA. CDR3 loop: CASSSGLAGANTQYF. The CDR3, as DNA: TGTGCCAGCAGTTCAGGTCTAGCGGGAGCTAATACGCAGTATTTT. The full variable domain, in which reference TRBV7-2 and TRBJ2-3 provide the parts outside the CDR3, is GAGVSQSPSNKVTEKGKDVELRCDPISGHTALYWYRQSLGQGLEFLIYFQGNSAPDKSGLPSDRFSAERTGGSVSTLTIQRTQQEDSAVYLCASSSGLAGANTQYFGPGTRLTVL.

The chain recombines TRBV11-2 with TRBJ2-7; 7 bases fit TRBD2. The ends lost 1 base at V and 5 bases at J; junction bases unmatched: 8. Germline loops: CDR1 SGHAT, CDR2 FQNNGV. The CDR3 spans 15 residues. The chain's CDR3 is CASSLAGGSRNEQYF. The CDR3 DNA sequence: TGTGCCAGCAGCTTAGCGGGGGGTTCCAGAAACGAGCAGTACTTC. The variable domain in full, completed from reference TRBV11-2 and TRBJ2-7, reads EAGVAQSPRYKIIEKRQSVAFWCNPISGHATLYWYQQILGQGPKLLIQFQNNGVVDDSQLPKDRFSAERLKGVDSTLKIQPAKLEDSAVYLCASSLAGGSRNEQYFGPGTRLTVT.

The J gene is TRBJ1-2, the V gene TRBV9; TRBD1 matches at 11 bases. This CDR3 is built from 14 residues. Germline trimming cut 3 bases from V and 8 bases from J; bases unmatched to any gene: 6. Per the germline V gene, CDR1 is SGDLS and CDR2 is YYNGEE. CDR3 in amino acids: CASSDGQGAGGYTF. CDR3 DNA: TGTGCCAGCAGCGACGGACAGGGGGCTGGAGGCTACACCTTC.

The chain is built from TRBV20-1 and TRBJ2-5, with D possibly being TRBD2 (6 bases). Germline V lookup: CDR1 DFQATT, CDR2 SNEGSKA (reference sequence). V was shortened by 5 bases and J by 11 bases, with 15 bases between the two germline ends. This CDR3 has 11 residues. CDR3 DNA: TGCAGTGCTCTAGAGTTACGGGAGCAGTACTTC. Its translation is CSALELREQYF.

V is TRBV27 and J is TRBJ1-1; D remains unclear. Deletions cut 5 bases from V and 6 bases from J, with 13 bases between. The germline CDR1 and CDR2 sequences are MNHEY and SMNVEV (reference sequence). The CDR3 has 13 residues. The CDR3 protein is CASSSGFWAEAFF. The CDR3 coding sequence is TGTGCCAGCAGTAGTGGGTTTTGGGCTGAAGCTTTCTTT.

The chain employs TRBV5-6 and TRBJ1-1; unclear D gene. This CDR3 region has 15 residues. Per germline, CDR1 SGHDT and CDR2 YYEEEE. V was clipped by 2 bases and J by 6 bases, with 17 bases between them. The CDR3 region is CASSFLRAGTSEAFF. Written as DNA, the CDR3 is TGTGCCAGCAGCTTTCTAAGGGCTGGAACGTCTGAAGCTTTCTTT. The entire variable domain, with the rest obtained from reference TRBV5-6 and TRBJ1-1, is as follows: DAGVTQSPTHLIKTRGQQVTLRCSPKSGHDTVSWYQQALGQGPQFIFQYYEEEERQRGNFPDRFSGHQFPNYSSELNVNALLLGDSALYLCASSFLRAGTSEAFFGQGTRLTVV.

The chain has TRBV27 and TRBJ2-7; 9 nucleotides agree with TRBD1. The ends lost 2 bases at V and 0 bases at J; junction bases unmatched: 14. CDR1 is MNHEY and CDR2 is SMNVEV in the germline V gene (reference sequence). The CDR3 covers 19 residues. The CDR3 DNA reads TGTGCCAGCAGTTTAATCGTTAGGGACAGGGCATCGAGCTCCTACGAGCAGTACTTC. Protein product: CASSLIVRDRASSSYEQYF.

The rearrangement links TRBV28 to TRBJ2-5; no clear D gene. The J call may be incorrect, as the DNA end agrees better with TRBJ2-7. Germline V gene data show CDR1 as MDHEN and CDR2 as SYDVKM. The CDR3 consists of 15 residues. The CDR3, as DNA: TGTGCCAGCAGTTTACCGGTCGTCGGCTCCTACGAGCAGTACTTC. Its protein is CASSLPVVGSYEQYF.

This chain joins TRBV28 and TRBJ2-7; D is unresolved. The CDR3 is 12 amino acids. CDR1 and CDR2 from the germline V gene are MDHEN and SYDVKM. Trimming removed 5 bases from V and 6 bases from J, with 11 bases in between. The CDR3 protein is CASSPPWSEQYF. The DNA for the CDR3 is TGTGCCAGCAGTCCCCCATGGTCCGAGCAGTACTTC. Complete variable domain (other parts from reference TRBV28 and TRBJ2-7): DVKVTQSSRYLVKRTGEKVFLECVQDMDHENMFWYRQDPGLGLRLIYFSYDVKMKEKGDIPEGYSVSREKKERFSLILESASTNQTSMYLCASSPPWSEQYFGPGTRLTVT.